This TCR beta chain appears in the sequencing data of a study of cytomegalovirus exposure and HLA in healthy donors. Whole-study findings and limits: The authors listed 150 to 200 TCR beta chains as cytomegalovirus-associated. Usually a TCR sequence was rare, but some public TCRs were found in many donors. The tendency of first-cohort TCR clusters to co-occur in the 95 to 150 validation repertoires was the finding of a later analysis.

Sequencing was performed with immunoSEQ multiplex PCR; in TCRdb, only in-frame clones are kept and a portion is missing. The table lists tens of thousands of clones, roughly 90% of them singletons. A word on this clone: Its antigen is unknown.

Germline CDR1 is SGHVS and CDR2 is FNYEAQ. CDR3 length equals 15 residues. V shed 1 base and J shed 0 bases, with 10 bases lying between them. This clonotype was obtained from a woman younger than 35 in good health and CMV-seropositive. The chain links TRBV7-6 to TRBJ2-7; D perhaps matches TRBD2 (6 bases). The sequencing input was PBMCs. The CDR3 is CASSLDVGGSYEQYF. The CDR3 nucleotides read TGTGCCAGCAGCTTAGATGTCGGGGGCTCCTACGAGCAGTACTTC.